The 2 T cell receptor beta chains below all came from one sample that was sequenced in a study of cytomegalovirus exposure and HLA in healthy donors. Researchers ran the PCR with 60 Vbeta and 13 Jbeta primers. TCRdb keeps only in-frame clones here, not all; method: immunoSEQ multiplex PCR. The sample gives 100,000 or so clones, around 76% of which show up once; 7.5% to 9% is in the top ten. The material sequenced was PBMCs. These receptors were collected from a man aged 35 to 55 in good health and CMV-seropositive.

This clone was counted a few times. The chain has TRBV5-4 and TRBJ1-2, with TRBD1 matching 10 bases. Germline V CDR1 and CDR2: SGHNT, YYREEE (reference sequence). Germline trimming cut 4 bases from V and 4 bases from J; bases unmatched to any gene: 4. This CDR3 contains 14 residues. This CDR3 reads CASSGRDRGYGYTF. CDR3 sequence (DNA): TGTGCCAGCAGCGGCCGGGACAGGGGCTATGGCTACACCTTC.

This clone has only a few counts. The chain employs TRBV9 and TRBJ2-5, with D possibly TRBD1 on 5 matching bases. CDR3 length: 16 residues. V was shortened by 3 bases and J by 1 base, with 16 bases between the two germline ends. Germline CDR1 reads SGDLS; CDR2 reads YYNGEE. The CDR3 sequence: CASSGADVGRQETQYF. The CDR3 nucleotides read TGTGCCAGCAGCGGGGCTGATGTGGGGCGCCAAGAGACCCAGTACTTC.